Below, 24 T cell receptor beta chains from the same sample are listed, as sequenced in a study of blood T cell repertoires in COVID-19. The table came from immunoSEQ multiplex PCR; TCRdb's copy has only in-frame clones and leaves some out. This sample yields about 250,000 clones, of which around 90% are seen a single time; approximately 2.8% belongs to the top ten. Sequencing input: PBMCs or T cells enriched from blood (not recorded which). These receptors were collected from a woman aged 25-40 years with acute COVID-19.

The V gene is TRBV5-1, the J gene TRBJ1-2; 10 bases line up with TRBD1. J lost 8 bases, V lost 0 bases, and 7 bases had no gene match. The CDR3 loop spans 15 amino acids. Germline lookup yields CDR1 SGHRS and CDR2 YFSETQ. This chain's CDR3 is CASSLAATGGIGYTF. For the CDR3, the DNA is TGCGCCAGCAGCTTGGCCGCGACAGGGGGCATAGGCTACACCTTC.

CDR3 bases: TGCGCCAGCAGCCAAGACGGACTAGCGGGGAGCACCTACAATGAGCAGTTCTTC. It translates to CASSQDGLAGSTYNEQFF. This chain connects TRBV4-3 to TRBJ2-1, with 12 bases aligning to TRBD2. CDR1 and CDR2 (germline): LGHNA, YSLEER. Germline trimming cut 0 bases from V and 2 bases from J; bases unmatched to any gene: 5. There are 18 residues in the CDR3.

The chain has TRBV7-8 and TRBJ1-3; D uncertain. The V and J ends lost 1 base and 5 bases respectively, with 9 bases between them. CDR3 size: 14 residues. The germline V gene has CDR1 SGHVS and CDR2 FQNEAQ. The CDR3 nucleotides are TGTGCCAGCAGCTTAGAGGGAGGTCGAAACACCATATATTTT. This sequence encodes CASSLEGGRNTIYF.

This chain connects TRBV2 to TRBJ1-2; D is undetermined. Per the germline V gene, CDR1 is SNHLY and CDR2 is FYNNEI. The V end was cut by 5 bases, the J end by 1 base, with 11 bases between. This CDR3 is 14 amino acids long. The CDR3 loop reads CASSPTTLNYGYTF. The CDR3 DNA follows: TGTGCCAGCAGTCCTACGACACTTAACTATGGCTACACCTTC.

This chain connects TRBV12-5 to TRBJ1-1; D unresolved. CDR1 and CDR2 from the germline V gene are LGHNT and FRNRAP. Deletions cut 5 bases from V and 5 bases from J, with 9 bases between. The CDR3 runs to 12 residues. The CDR3 region is CASGRELTEAFF. CDR3 coding DNA: TGTGCTAGTGGTAGAGAGTTGACTGAAGCTTTCTTT.

Only one count was recorded for this clone. The rearrangement uses TRBV7-2 and TRBJ1-4, with no clear D. CDR1 is SGHTA and CDR2 is FQGNSA in the germline V gene. The V end was cut by 1 base, the J end by 8 bases, with 14 bases between. The CDR3 is 15 residues long. This chain's CDR3 is CASSLVDYQEEKLFF. DNA for the CDR3: TGTGCCAGCAGCTTAGTGGACTACCAAGAGGAAAAACTGTTTTTT. The entire variable domain, with the rest obtained from reference TRBV7-2 and TRBJ1-4, is as follows: GAGVSQSPSNKVTEKGKDVELRCDPISGHTALYWYRQSLGQGLEFLIYFQGNSAPDKSGLPSDRFSAERTGGSVSTLTIQRTQQEDSAVYLCASSLVDYQEEKLFFGSGTQLSVL.

The chain is built from TRBV5-1 and TRBJ1-6; perhaps TRBD1 as D (5 bases). The V gene's germline CDR1 is SGHRS and CDR2 YFSETQ. Trimming removed 3 bases from V and 13 bases from J, with 20 bases in between. The CDR3 runs to 15 residues. The CDR3: CASSSETASQAPLHF. CDR3 in DNA: TGCGCCAGCAGCTCGGAGACAGCATCTCAGGCCCCCCTCCACTTT.

The table lists this clone with a few counts. The V call is TRBV25-1, the J call TRBJ2-6; D uncertain. From germline, CDR1 is MGHDK and CDR2 SYGVNS. The CDR3 covers 15 residues. Trimming shortened V by 2 bases and J by 0 bases, and 5 bases separated the two germline ends. CDR3 residues: CASSEVSSGANVLTF. In DNA form, the CDR3 reads TGTGCCAGCAGTGAAGTCTCCTCTGGGGCCAACGTCCTGACTTTC.

The J gene is TRBJ2-4, the V gene TRBV19; D ambiguous. Germline assignment: CDR1 LNHDA and CDR2 SQIVND (reference sequence). The CDR3 runs 16 residues. Trimming pared 11 bases from V and 0 bases from J, leaving 20 bases between. Here the CDR3 reads CASEARVPLAKNIQYF. The DNA of the CDR3 is TGTGCCTCCGAGGCCCGGGTCCCACTAGCCAAAAACATTCAGTACTTC. Variable domain in full (rest from reference TRBV19 and TRBJ2-4): DGGITQSPKYLFRKEGQNVTLSCEQNLNHDAMYWYRQDPGQGLRLIYYSQIVNDFQKGDIAEGYSVSREKKESFPLTVTSAQKNPTAFYLCASEARVPLAKNIQYFGAGTRLSVL.

This chain connects TRBV19 to TRBJ2-5, with TRBD1 as a possible D gene (6 bases). The V end was cut by 4 bases, the J end by 5 bases, with 17 bases between. The CDR3 is made up of 15 amino acids. Per germline, CDR1 LNHDA and CDR2 SQIVND (reference sequence). The CDR3 here is CASSSWTEPLETQYF. Written as DNA, the CDR3 is TGTGCCAGTAGTAGCTGGACAGAGCCGTTGGAGACCCAGTACTTC.

The J gene is TRBJ2-2, the V gene TRBV14; D perhaps matches TRBD1 (6 bases). Germline loops: CDR1 SGHDN, CDR2 FVKESK. The CDR3 covers 13 residues. V lost 2 bases and J 7 bases, leaving 8 bases between the germline ends. The CDR3, as DNA: TGTGCCAGCAGCCAATGGGGGCACGGGGAGCTGTTTTTT. This sequence encodes CASSQWGHGELFF.

The gene calls are TRBV13 and TRBJ1-5; D is unresolved. CDR1 and CDR2 (germline): PRHDT, FYEKMQ (reference sequence). The CDR3 extends over 16 amino acids. Trimming removed 0 bases at V and 2 bases at J, with 11 bases between. The CDR3 DNA reads as TGTGCCAGCAGCTTAGGCCTGAGGGAGGGCAATCAGCCCCAGCATTTT. Translation: CASSLGLREGNQPQHF.

V is TRBV4-3 and J is TRBJ1-1; a possible D gene is TRBD1 (5 bases). V was shortened by 0 bases and J by 7 bases, with 15 bases between the two germline ends. CDR3 length equals 15 residues. Germline loops: CDR1 LGHNA, CDR2 YSLEER. The CDR3 protein is CASSQDLQGAGEAFF. DNA for the CDR3: TGCGCCAGCAGCCAAGACCTTCAAGGGGCCGGTGAAGCTTTCTTT.

This clone was seen only once. V and J are TRBV5-4 and TRBJ2-1; 8 bases are a match to TRBD2. CDR1 and CDR2 (germline): SGHNT, YYREEE (reference sequence). Unmatched junction bases numbered 8, after V lost 2 bases and J lost 4 bases. This CDR3 is 16 amino acids long. CDR3 loop: CASSFLTGGRYNEQFF. In DNA form, the CDR3 reads TGTGCCAGCAGCTTTCTTACGGGGGGGCGTTACAATGAGCAGTTCTTC. Combining the CDR3 with reference TRBV5-4 and TRBJ2-1 gives the whole variable domain ETGVTQSPTHLIKTRGQQVTLRCSSQSGHNTVSWYQQALGQGPQFIFQYYREEENGRGNFPPRFSGLQFPNYSSELNVNALELDDSALYLCASSFLTGGRYNEQFFGPGTRLTVL.

The genes are TRBV13 and TRBJ1-2; 8 positions agree with TRBD1. Trimming cost V 2 bases and J 8 bases; bases outside gene matches: 4. The CDR3 runs 13 residues. Per germline, CDR1 PRHDT and CDR2 FYEKMQ (reference sequence). CDR3 nucleotide sequence: TGTGCCAGCAGCTTACAGGGGGCGCTCGGCTACACCTTC. Translated: CASSLQGALGYTF.

This clone came up a few times. This chain connects TRBV3-1 (or the pseudogene TRBV3-2) to TRBJ1-2; D not certain. The V and J ends lost 0 bases and 6 bases respectively, with 5 bases between them. CDR1 LGHDT and CDR2 YNNKEL come from the germline V gene (reference sequence). CDR3 length: 12 amino acids. The CDR3 loop is CASSQDQDGYTF. The CDR3, as DNA: TGTGCCAGCAGCCAAGATCAGGATGGCTACACCTTC.

The gene calls are TRBV29-1 and TRBJ1-1; 7 bases are shared with TRBD1. The CDR3 runs 15 residues. Looked up from germline, CDR1 is SQVTM and CDR2 is ANQGSEA. Trimming at V came to 4 bases and at J to 8 bases, leaving 16 bases not matched to a gene. CDR3 sequence: CSVGFTGVWREEAFF. The CDR3 nucleotides read TGCAGCGTTGGTTTCACAGGGGTGTGGCGGGAAGAAGCTTTCTTT.

This chain joins TRBV2 and TRBJ1-1, with D perhaps matching TRBD1 (5 bases). CDR1 SNHLY and CDR2 FYNNEI come from the germline V gene. V dropped 6 bases and J dropped 1 base, with 9 bases sitting between them. This CDR3 comprises 13 residues. The CDR3 reads CASSVGGNTEAFF. The CDR3, as DNA: TGTGCCAGCAGCGTCGGGGGGAACACTGAAGCTTTCTTT. Drawing the rest from reference TRBV2 and TRBJ1-1, the complete variable domain is EPEVTQTPSHQVTQMGQEVILRCVPISNHLYFYWYRQILGQKVEFLVSFYNNEISEKSEIFDDQFSVERPDGSNFTLKIRSTKLEDSAMYFCASSVGGNTEAFFGQGTRLTVV.

This rearrangement joins TRBV2 to TRBJ1-2; 7 bases agree with TRBD1. Trimming at V came to 5 bases and at J to 8 bases, leaving 8 bases not matched to a gene. CDR1 is SNHLY and CDR2 is FYNNEI in the germline V gene. This CDR3 has 13 amino acids. The DNA of the CDR3 is TGTGCCAGCAGTTGGGACAGACTGCAAGGCTACACCTTC. It encodes CASSWDRLQGYTF.

This chain links TRBV6-2 or TRBV6-3 with TRBJ1-6, with D possibly being TRBD1 (6 bases). Germline lookup yields CDR1 MNHEY and CDR2 SVGEGT. This CDR3 region has 16 residues. V lost 5 bases and J 8 bases, leaving 19 bases between the germline ends. CDR3 in DNA: TGTGCCAGCAGTCAGGGACAAGCCGGAGCGTATTCACCCCTCCACTTT. Translated: CASSQGQAGAYSPLHF.

This clone has only one observation. The chain carries TRBV2 and TRBJ1-2; TRBD1 agrees at 7 bases. The CDR3 length is 14 residues. The germline V gene encodes CDR1 SNHLY and CDR2 FYNNEI. With 7 bases clipped from V and 6 bases from J, the junction kept 11 bases outside the gene matches. The CDR3 is CASNPGTDYNGYTF. CDR3 bases: TGTGCCAGCAACCCGGGGACAGATTATAATGGCTACACCTTC.

The gene calls are TRBV4-3 and TRBJ1-6; perhaps TRBD1 as D (5 bases). Trimming pared 3 bases from V and 9 bases from J, leaving 15 bases between. This CDR3 is built from 15 residues. Germline loops: CDR1 LGHNA, CDR2 YSLEER. The CDR3 protein is CASSHLRGLGSPLHF. The CDR3 DNA follows: TGCGCCAGCAGCCATCTTAGGGGTTTAGGTTCACCCCTCCACTTT.

This clone was found a few times. The chain has TRBV19 and TRBJ2-1; D is possibly TRBD2 (5 bases). Between the trimmed V and J ends, which lost 3 bases and 7 bases, there was a span of 19 bases. CDR1 is LNHDA, CDR2 SQIVND, per germline (reference sequence). The CDR3 loop spans 16 amino acids. CDR3 bases: TGTGCCAGTAGTATTCCCGACTACGGATTTGGGAATGAGCAGTTCTTC. It translates to CASSIPDYGFGNEQFF.

This clone showed up just a few times. The rearrangement uses TRBV27 and TRBJ1-2; D is possibly TRBD1 (6 bases). CDR1 and CDR2 (germline): MNHEY, SMNVEV (reference sequence). Trimming took 7 bases from V and 3 from J, leaving 9 bases between them. The CDR3 runs to 12 residues. Here the CDR3 DNA reads TGTGCCAGCAAGACAGGATACTATGGCTACACCTTC. Protein product: CASKTGYYGYTF.